This T cell receptor (beta chain) was observed in a study of T cells in Graves' hyperthyroidism and ophthalmopathy. Study context: Peripheral blood sampling occurred at initial diagnosis, before any treatment.

In its sample, this clonotype was seen a few times. Antigen unknown. Together with thyroid ultrasound, orbital computed tomography, serum thyroxine and TRAb, clinical symptoms were used for diagnoses. Authors of the study amplified TCR beta CDR3 regions from RNA transcripts. TCR CDR3 underwent first-round RT-PCR with the HTBI primer set. A single record per CDR3 protein comes from TCRdb applying MiXCR to the multiplex PCR reads. Here the sample spans 500,000 to 750,000 distinct CDR3 sequences, less than 20% being singletons. Study conclusions and caveats: Blood also contained most expanded thyroid clonotypes above 0.001.

This CDR3 has 15 residues. The germline CDR1 and CDR2 sequences are SEHNR and FQNEAQ (reference sequence). Trimming stripped 5 bases from V and 4 bases from J, with 14 bases between. The chain carries TRBV7-9 and TRBJ1-4; D call uncertain. The receptor was isolated from a woman aged 25 to 45 with Graves' hyperthyroidism. Sample: blood. Written as DNA, the CDR3 is TGTGCCAGCAGCCCCCCTGACCGGGGTAATGAAAAACTGTTTTTT. It specifies CASSPPDRGNEKLFF.